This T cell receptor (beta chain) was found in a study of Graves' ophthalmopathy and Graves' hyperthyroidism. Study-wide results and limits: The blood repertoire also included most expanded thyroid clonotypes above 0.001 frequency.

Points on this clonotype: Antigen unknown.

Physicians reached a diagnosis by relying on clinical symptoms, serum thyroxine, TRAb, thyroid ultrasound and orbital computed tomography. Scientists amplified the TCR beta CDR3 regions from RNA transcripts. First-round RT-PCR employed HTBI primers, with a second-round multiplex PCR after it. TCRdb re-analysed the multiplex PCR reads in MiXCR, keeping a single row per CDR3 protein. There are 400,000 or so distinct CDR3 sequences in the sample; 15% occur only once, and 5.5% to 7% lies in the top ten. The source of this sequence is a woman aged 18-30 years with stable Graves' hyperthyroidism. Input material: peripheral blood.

CDR3 sequence reads: CSARLAGVEQYF. The CDR3 DNA follows: TGCAGTGCCCGACTAGCGGGAGTCGAGCAGTACTTC. The rearrangement joins TRBV20-1 to TRBJ2-7; 12 nucleotides line up with TRBD2. CDR1 DFQATT and CDR2 SNEGSKA come from the germline V gene (reference sequence). This CDR3 spans 12 amino acids. Trimming cost V 6 bases and J 6 bases; bases outside gene matches: 3.